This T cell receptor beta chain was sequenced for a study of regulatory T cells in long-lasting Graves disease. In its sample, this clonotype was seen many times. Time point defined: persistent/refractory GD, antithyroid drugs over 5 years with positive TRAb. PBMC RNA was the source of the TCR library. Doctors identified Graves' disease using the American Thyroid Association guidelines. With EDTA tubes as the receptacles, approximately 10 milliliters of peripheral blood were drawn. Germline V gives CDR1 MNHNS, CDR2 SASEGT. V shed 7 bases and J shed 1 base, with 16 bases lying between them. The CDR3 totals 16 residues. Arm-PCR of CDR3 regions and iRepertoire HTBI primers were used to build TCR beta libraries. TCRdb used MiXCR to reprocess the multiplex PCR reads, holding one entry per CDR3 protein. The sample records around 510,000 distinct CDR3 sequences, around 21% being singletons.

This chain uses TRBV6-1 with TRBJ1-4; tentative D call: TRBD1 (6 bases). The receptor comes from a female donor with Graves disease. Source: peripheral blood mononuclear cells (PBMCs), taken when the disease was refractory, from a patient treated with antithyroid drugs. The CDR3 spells CASTGQQSGTNEKLFF. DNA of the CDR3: TGTGCCAGCACCGGACAGCAATCGGGAACTAATGAAAAACTGTTTTTT.